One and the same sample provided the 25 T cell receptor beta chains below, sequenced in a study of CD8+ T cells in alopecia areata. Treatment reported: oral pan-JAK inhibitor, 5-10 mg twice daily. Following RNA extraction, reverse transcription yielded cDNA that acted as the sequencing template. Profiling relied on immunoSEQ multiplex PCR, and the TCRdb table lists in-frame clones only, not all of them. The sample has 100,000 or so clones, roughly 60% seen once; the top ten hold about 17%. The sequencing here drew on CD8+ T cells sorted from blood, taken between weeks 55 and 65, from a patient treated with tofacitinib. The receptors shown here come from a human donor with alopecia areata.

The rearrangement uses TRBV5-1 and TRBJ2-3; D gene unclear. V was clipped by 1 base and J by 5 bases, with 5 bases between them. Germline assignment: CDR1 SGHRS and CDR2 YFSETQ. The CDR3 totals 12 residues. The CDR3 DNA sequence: TGCGCCAGCAGCTTGTCCGAAGATACGCAGTATTTT. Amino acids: CASSLSEDTQYF.

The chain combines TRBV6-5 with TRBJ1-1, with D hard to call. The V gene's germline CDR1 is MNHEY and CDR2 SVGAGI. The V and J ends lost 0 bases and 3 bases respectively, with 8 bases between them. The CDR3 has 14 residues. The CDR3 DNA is TGTGCCAGCAGTTACTCGAGCGGAGACACTGAAGCTTTCTTT. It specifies CASSYSSGDTEAFF.

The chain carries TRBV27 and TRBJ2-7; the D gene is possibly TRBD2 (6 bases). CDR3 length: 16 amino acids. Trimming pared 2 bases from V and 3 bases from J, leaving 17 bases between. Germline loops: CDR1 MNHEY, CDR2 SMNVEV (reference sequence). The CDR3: CASSLDGLWRNYEQYF. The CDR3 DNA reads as TGTGCCAGCAGTTTAGACGGACTATGGCGGAACTACGAGCAGTACTTC.

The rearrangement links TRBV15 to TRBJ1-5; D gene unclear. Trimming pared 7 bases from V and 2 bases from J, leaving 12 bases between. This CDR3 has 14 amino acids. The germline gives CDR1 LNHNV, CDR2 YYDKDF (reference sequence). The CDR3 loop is CATKPPSGNQPQHF. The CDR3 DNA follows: TGTGCCACCAAACCCCCGTCGGGCAATCAGCCCCAGCATTTT.

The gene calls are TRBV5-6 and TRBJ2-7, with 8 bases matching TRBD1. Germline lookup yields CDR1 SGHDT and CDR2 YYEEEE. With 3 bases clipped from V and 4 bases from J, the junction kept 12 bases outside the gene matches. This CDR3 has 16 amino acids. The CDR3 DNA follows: TGTGCCAGCAGCTCAAATCCGGGACAGGCGGTATACGAGCAGTACTTC. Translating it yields CASSSNPGQAVYEQYF.

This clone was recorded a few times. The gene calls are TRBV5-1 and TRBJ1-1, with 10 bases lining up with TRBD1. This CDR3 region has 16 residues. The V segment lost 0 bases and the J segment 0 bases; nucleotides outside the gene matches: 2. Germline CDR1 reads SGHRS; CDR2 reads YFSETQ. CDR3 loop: CASSLGDRGLNTEAFF. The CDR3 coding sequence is TGCGCCAGCAGCTTGGGGGACAGGGGATTGAACACTGAAGCTTTCTTT.

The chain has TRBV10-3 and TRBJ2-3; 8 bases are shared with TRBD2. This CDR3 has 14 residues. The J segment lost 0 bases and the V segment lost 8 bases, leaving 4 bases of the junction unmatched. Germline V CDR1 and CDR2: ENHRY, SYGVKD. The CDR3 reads CAISERGSTDTQYF. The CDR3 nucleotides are TGTGCCATCTCTGAGCGGGGGAGCACAGATACGCAGTATTTT.

The CDR3 DNA sequence: TGCGCCAGTTCGGGTAATGAATCCGGAGGGGAGAACACTGAAGCTTTCTTT. Residues: CASSGNESGGENTEAFF. The V call is TRBV23-1, the J call TRBJ1-1; D is possibly TRBD1 (5 bases). TRBV23-1 has ORF status, its function being uncertain. The CDR3 covers 17 residues. V lost 9 bases and J 1 base, leaving 24 bases between the germline ends.

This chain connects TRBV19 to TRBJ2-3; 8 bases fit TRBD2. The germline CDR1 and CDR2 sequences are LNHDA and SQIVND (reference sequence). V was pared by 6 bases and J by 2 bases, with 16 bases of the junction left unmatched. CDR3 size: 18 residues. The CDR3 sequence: CASSPWGGGGGLTDTQYF. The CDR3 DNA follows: TGTGCCAGTAGCCCATGGGGTGGTGGCGGGGGGCTCACAGATACGCAGTATTTT.

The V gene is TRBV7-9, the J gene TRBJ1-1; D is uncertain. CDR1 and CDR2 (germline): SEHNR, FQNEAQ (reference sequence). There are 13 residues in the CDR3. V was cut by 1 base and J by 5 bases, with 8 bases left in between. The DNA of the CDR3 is TGTGCCAGCAGCTTAGACGCCGGAACTGAAGCTTTCTTT. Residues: CASSLDAGTEAFF.

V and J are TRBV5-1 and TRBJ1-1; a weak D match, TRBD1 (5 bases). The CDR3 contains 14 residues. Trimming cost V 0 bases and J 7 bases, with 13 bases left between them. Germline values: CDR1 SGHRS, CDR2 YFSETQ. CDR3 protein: CASSLGRGQDEAFF. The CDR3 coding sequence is TGCGCCAGCAGCTTGGGAAGGGGTCAAGATGAAGCTTTCTTT.

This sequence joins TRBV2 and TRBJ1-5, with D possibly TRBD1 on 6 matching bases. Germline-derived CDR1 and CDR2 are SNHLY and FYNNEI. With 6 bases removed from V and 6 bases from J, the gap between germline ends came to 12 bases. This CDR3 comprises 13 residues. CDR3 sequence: CASRWTQGQPQHF. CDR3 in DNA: TGTGCCAGCAGATGGACACAGGGTCAGCCCCAGCATTTT.

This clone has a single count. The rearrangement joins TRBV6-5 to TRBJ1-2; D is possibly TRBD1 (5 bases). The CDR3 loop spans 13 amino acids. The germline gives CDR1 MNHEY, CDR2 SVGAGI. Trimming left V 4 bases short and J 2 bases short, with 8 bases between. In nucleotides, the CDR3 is TGTGCCAGCAGTTTGGGGGGAAACTATGGCTACACCTTC. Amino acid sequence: CASSLGGNYGYTF.

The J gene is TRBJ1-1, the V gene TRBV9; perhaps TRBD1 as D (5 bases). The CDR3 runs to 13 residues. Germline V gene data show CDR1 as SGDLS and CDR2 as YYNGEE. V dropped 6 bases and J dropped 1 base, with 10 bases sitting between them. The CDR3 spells CASTPGGNTEAFF. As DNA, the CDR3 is TGTGCCAGCACGCCCGGGGGGAACACTGAAGCTTTCTTT.

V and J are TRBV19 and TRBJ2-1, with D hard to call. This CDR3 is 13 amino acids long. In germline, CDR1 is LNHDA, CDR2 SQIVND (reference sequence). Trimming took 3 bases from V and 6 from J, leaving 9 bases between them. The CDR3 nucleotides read TGTGCCAGTAGTATTAACTTGGGCAATGAGCAGTTCTTC. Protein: CASSINLGNEQFF.

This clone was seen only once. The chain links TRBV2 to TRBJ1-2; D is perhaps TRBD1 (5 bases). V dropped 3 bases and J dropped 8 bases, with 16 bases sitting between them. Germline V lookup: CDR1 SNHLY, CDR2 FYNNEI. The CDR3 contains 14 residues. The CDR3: CASSEGQGSGGYTF. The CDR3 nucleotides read TGTGCCAGCAGTGAGGGGCAAGGGAGCGGCGGCTACACCTTC.

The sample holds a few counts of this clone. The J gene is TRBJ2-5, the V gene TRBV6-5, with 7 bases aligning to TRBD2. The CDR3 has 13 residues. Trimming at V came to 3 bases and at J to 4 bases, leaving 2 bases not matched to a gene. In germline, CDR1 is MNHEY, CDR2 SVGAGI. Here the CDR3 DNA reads TGTGCCAGCAGTTATGGGGGGGGAGAGACCCAGTACTTC. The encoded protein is CASSYGGGETQYF.

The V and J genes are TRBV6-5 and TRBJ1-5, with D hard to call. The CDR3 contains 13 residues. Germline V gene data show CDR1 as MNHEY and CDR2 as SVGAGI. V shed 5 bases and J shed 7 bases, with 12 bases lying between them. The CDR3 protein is CASSLSPLQPQHF. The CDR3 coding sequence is TGTGCCAGCAGTCTCTCTCCCCTCCAGCCCCAGCATTTT.

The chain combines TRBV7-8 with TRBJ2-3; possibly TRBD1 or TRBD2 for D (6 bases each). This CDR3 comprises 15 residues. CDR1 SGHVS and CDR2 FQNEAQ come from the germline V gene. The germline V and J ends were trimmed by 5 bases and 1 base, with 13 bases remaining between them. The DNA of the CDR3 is TGTGCCAGCAGCCCACGGGGGCCTGGCACAGATACGCAGTATTTT. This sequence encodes CASSPRGPGTDTQYF. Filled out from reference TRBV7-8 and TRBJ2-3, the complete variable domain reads GAGVSQSPRYKVAKRGQDVALRCDPISGHVSLFWYQQALGQGPEFLTYFQNEAQLDKSGLPSDRFFAERPEGSVSTLKIQRTQQEDSAVYLCASSPRGPGTDTQYFGPGTRLTVL.

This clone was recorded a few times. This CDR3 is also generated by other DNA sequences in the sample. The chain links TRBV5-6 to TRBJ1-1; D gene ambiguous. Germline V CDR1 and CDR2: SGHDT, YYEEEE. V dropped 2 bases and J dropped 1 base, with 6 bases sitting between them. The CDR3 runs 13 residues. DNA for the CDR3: TGTGCCAGCAGCTTCGGCGGGAACACTGAAGCTTTCTTT. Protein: CASSFGGNTEAFF.

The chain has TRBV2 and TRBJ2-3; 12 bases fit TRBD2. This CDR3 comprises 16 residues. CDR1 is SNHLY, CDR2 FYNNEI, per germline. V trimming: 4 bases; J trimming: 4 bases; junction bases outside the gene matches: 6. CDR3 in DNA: TGTGCCAGCAGTGTACCACTAGCGGGGGGATCAGATACGCAGTATTTT. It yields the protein CASSVPLAGGSDTQYF.

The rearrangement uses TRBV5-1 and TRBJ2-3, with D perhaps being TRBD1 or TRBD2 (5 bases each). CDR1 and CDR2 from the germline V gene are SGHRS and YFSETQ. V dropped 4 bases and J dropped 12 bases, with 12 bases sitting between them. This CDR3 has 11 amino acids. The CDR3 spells CASSQPGRQYF. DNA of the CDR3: TGCGCCAGCAGCCAACCGGGACGACAGTATTTT.

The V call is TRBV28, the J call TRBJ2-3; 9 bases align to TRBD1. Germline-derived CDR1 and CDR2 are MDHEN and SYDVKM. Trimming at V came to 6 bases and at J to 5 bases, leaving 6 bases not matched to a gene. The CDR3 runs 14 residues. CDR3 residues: CASSRQGVVDTQYF. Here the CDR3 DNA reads TGTGCCAGCAGCCGACAGGGGGTCGTAGATACGCAGTATTTT.

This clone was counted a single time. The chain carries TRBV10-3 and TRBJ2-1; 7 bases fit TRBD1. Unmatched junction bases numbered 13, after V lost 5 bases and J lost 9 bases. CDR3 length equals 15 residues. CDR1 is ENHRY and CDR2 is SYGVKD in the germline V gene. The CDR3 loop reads CAISKGQPLGAEQFF. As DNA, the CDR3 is TGTGCCATCAGTAAGGGACAGCCTCTTGGGGCTGAGCAGTTCTTC.

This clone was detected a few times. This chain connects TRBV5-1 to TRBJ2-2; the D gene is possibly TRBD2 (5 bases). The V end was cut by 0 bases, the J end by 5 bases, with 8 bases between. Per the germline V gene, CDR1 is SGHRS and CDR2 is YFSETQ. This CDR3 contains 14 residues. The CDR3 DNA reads TGCGCCAGCAGCTTGGAATCGGGAACCGGGGAGCTGTTTTTT. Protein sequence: CASSLESGTGELFF.